Listed below are T cell receptor beta chains from one sample, sequenced in a study of blood T cell repertoires in COVID-19. Profiled with immunoSEQ multiplex PCR; TCRdb holds only in-frame clones, not every one. Of over 300,000 clones listed, roughly 88% were seen once; the top ten hold under 2.5%. Sequenced: PBMCs or T cells enriched from blood (not recorded which). The source is a man aged 30 to 45 who had recovered from COVID-19. Each CDR3 is given without its conserved first and last residue. Each record gives: V gene, D gene, CDR3 length, J gene, CDR3 protein. D genes are given only for firm matches.

V gene: TRBV13
D gene: NA
CDR3 length: 12
J gene: TRBJ2-5
CDR3 protein: ASSPRTRGETQY

V gene: TRBV12-3/TRBV12-4
D gene: NA
CDR3 length: 10
J gene: TRBJ2-3
CDR3 protein: ASSSYTDTQY

V gene: TRBV10-3
D gene: NA
CDR3 length: 14
J gene: TRBJ1-1
CDR3 protein: AISDYIDRLGTEAF

V gene: TRBV27
D gene: TRBD1
CDR3 length: 13
J gene: TRBJ2-7
CDR3 protein: ASSLIGQGTYEQY

V gene: TRBV27
D gene: TRBD1
CDR3 length: 13
J gene: TRBJ1-2
CDR3 protein: ASSFIRGPTYGYT

V gene: TRBV6-2/TRBV6-3
D gene: NA
CDR3 length: 12
J gene: TRBJ1-2
CDR3 protein: ASSYGDTSEGYT

V gene: TRBV5-1
D gene: NA
CDR3 length: 14
J gene: TRBJ1-1
CDR3 protein: ASSPGAHRVNTEAF

V gene: TRBV7-3
D gene: NA
CDR3 length: 12
J gene: TRBJ2-5
CDR3 protein: ASSRSGPQETQY

V gene: TRBV6-1
D gene: NA
CDR3 length: 19
J gene: TRBJ1-6
CDR3 protein: ASSEAVQGVRAILSDSPLH

V gene: TRBV12-3/TRBV12-4
D gene: NA
CDR3 length: 10
J gene: TRBJ1-4
CDR3 protein: ASSPRQFGLF